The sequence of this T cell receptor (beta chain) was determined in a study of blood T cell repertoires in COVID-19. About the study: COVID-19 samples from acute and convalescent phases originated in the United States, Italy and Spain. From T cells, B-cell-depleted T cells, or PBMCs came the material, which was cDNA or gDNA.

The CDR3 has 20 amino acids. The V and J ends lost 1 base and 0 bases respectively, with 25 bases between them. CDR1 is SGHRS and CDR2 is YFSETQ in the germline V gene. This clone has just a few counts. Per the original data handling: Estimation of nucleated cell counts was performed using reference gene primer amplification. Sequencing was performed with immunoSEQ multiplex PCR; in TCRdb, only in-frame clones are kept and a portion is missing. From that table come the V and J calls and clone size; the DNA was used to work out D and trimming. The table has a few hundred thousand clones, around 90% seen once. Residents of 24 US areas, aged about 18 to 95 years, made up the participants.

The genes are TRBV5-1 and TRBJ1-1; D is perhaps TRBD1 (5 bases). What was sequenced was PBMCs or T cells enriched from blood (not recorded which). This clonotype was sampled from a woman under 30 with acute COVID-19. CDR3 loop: CASSLFLAVRRDRMNTEAFF. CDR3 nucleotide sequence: TGCGCCAGCAGCTTGTTTCTGGCCGTTAGGAGGGACCGAATGAACACTGAAGCTTTCTTT. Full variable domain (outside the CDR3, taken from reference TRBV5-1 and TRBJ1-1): KAGVTQTPRYLIKTRGQQVTLSCSPISGHRSVSWYQQTPGQGLQFLFEYFSETQRNKGNFPGRFSGRQFSNSRSEMNVSTLELGDSALYLCASSLFLAVRRDRMNTEAFFGQGTRLTVV.